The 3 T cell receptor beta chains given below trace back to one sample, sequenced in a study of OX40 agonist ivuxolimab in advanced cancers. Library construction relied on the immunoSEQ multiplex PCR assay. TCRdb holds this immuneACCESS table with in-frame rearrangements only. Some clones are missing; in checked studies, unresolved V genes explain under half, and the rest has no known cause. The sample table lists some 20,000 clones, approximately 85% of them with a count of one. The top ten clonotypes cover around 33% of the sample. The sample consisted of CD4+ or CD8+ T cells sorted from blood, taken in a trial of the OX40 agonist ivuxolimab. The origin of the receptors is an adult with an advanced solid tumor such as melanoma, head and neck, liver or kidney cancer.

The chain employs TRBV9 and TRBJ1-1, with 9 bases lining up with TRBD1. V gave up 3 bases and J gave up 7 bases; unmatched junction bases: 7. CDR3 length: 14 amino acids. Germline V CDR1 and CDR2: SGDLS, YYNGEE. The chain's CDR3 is CASSAPGTGFEAFF. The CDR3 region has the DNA TGTGCCAGCAGCGCCCCCGGGACAGGGTTTGAAGCTTTCTTT.

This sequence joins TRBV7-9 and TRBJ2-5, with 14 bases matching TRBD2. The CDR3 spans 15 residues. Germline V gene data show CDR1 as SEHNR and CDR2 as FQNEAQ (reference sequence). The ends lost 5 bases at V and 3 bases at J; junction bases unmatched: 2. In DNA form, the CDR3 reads TGTGCCAGCAGCCTGGGACTAGCGGGGGAAGAGACCCAGTACTTC. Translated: CASSLGLAGEETQYF.

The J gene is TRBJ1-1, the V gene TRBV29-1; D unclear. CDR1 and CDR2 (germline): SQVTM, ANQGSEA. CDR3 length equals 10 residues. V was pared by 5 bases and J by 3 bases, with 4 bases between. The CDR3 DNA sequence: TGCAGCGTTTTATACACTGAAGCTTTCTTT. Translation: CSVLYTEAFF.